The entry below describes one T cell receptor (beta chain). Its antigen is unknown. The sample is drawn from a study of OX40 agonist ivuxolimab in advanced cancers. Study results and limitations: The authors also found low normalized T-cell clonal expansion in some nonresponders. At doses 0.1 to 3.0 mg/kg, CD4+ and CD8+ clones expanded. Expanded clones tended on average to be more numerous among CD8+ T cells than CD4+.

This CDR3 is built from 15 residues. V lost 2 bases to trimming and J lost 2 bases; unmatched junction nucleotides: 5. CDR1 is SSHAT and CDR2 is FNYEAQ in the germline V gene (reference sequence). Clones were read by immunoSEQ multiplex PCR, and TCRdb kept only the in-frame ones, dropping some. The table includes some 46,000 clones, about 80% detected once. The source material was CD4+ or CD8+ T cells sorted from blood, sampled in a trial of the OX40 agonist ivuxolimab. This chain connects TRBV7-7 to TRBJ2-7; 8 bases agree with TRBD1. This sequence was found in an adult with an advanced solid tumor such as melanoma, head and neck, liver or kidney cancer. CDR3 sequence (DNA): TGTGCCAGCAGCTTAAGACAGGGGCCTCCCTACGAGCAGTACTTC. This sequence encodes CASSLRQGPPYEQYF. The full variable domain, with the rest looked up from reference TRBV7-7 and TRBJ2-7, is GAGVSQSPRYKVTKRGQDVTLRCDPISSHATLYWYQQALGQGPEFLTYFNYEAQPDKSGLPSDRFSAERPEGSISTLTIQRTEQRDSAMYRCASSLRQGPPYEQYFGPGTRLTVT.